The 28 T cell receptor beta chains in this list originate from one sample, sequenced in a study of shared clonotypes between healthy human individuals. The assay was immunoSEQ multiplex PCR, and TCRdb's table has in-frame clones only and misses some. The data show 600,000 or so clones, 95% to 98% seen once. Positively selected for CCR7, the CD45RO-negative cells used as naive CD8 cells excluded terminally differentiated effector memory CD45RA+ cells. Input material: naive CD8+ T cells sorted from blood. These receptors all stem from a man younger than 40 in good health.

J is TRBJ1-1 and V is TRBV9, with D possibly matching TRBD1 (5 bases). Trimming took off 4 bases at V and 1 base at J, with 8 bases between the two ends. CDR3 length: 13 residues. CDR1 and CDR2 (germline): SGDLS, YYNGEE. CDR3 nucleotide sequence: TGTGCCAGCAGCACGGACACGAACACTGAAGCTTTCTTT. This sequence encodes CASSTDTNTEAFF.

V is TRBV18 and J is TRBJ2-1; D might be TRBD2 (6 bases). The CDR3 covers 14 residues. Trimming took 5 bases from V and 6 from J, leaving 14 bases between them. Germline CDR1 and CDR2: KGHSH and LQKENI. Here the CDR3 reads CASSGGIERNEQFF. DNA of the CDR3: TGTGCCAGCTCAGGAGGGATAGAGCGCAATGAGCAGTTCTTC.

CDR3 residues: CASSLEPHTEAFF. The CDR3 region has the DNA TGTGCCAGCAGCTTAGAGCCTCATACAGAAGCTTTCTTT. The chain is built from TRBV7-9 and TRBJ1-1; D ambiguous. V was trimmed by 1 base and J by 8 bases, leaving 11 bases between them. This CDR3 spans 13 amino acids. CDR1 and CDR2 from the germline V gene are SEHNR and FQNEAQ (reference sequence).

The chain uses TRBV5-6 and TRBJ2-7, with D possibly called TRBD1 or TRBD2 (5 bases each). There are 17 residues in the CDR3. Germline lookup yields CDR1 SGHDT and CDR2 YYEEEE. Between the trimmed V and J ends, which lost 4 bases and 2 bases, there was a span of 22 bases. The CDR3 sequence is CASSPPGSGLNPYEQYF. The CDR3, as DNA: TGTGCCAGCAGCCCACCGGGGTCAGGGCTAAACCCCTACGAGCAGTACTTC.

V is TRBV2 and J is TRBJ1-5; no clear D. CDR3 length: 14 residues. Trimming left V 6 bases short and J 1 base short, with 10 bases between. The germline V gene encodes CDR1 SNHLY and CDR2 FYNNEI. The CDR3 nucleotides read TGTGCCAGCAGATTGACGCCCAGCAATCAGCCCCAGCATTTT. Translated: CASRLTPSNQPQHF.

This clone was counted once. The rearrangement links TRBV27 to TRBJ2-3, with a possible D match to TRBD2 (5 bases). CDR1 is MNHEY, CDR2 SMNVEV, per germline (reference sequence). CDR3 length equals 14 residues. V lost 6 bases and J lost 2, with 12 bases in between. Here the CDR3 DNA reads TGTGCCAGCAGCCAAACTAGAAACACAGATACGCAGTATTTT. It specifies CASSQTRNTDTQYF.

The chain links TRBV10-1 to TRBJ2-7; the D is unclear. CDR1 and CDR2 (germline): WNHNN, SYGVQD (reference sequence). The CDR3 spans 12 residues. Deletions cut 6 bases from V and 3 bases from J, with 9 bases between. The CDR3 region has the DNA TGCGCCAGCAGCACCATCAGCTACGAGCAGTACTTC. This sequence encodes CASSTISYEQYF.

The chain employs TRBV5-1 and TRBJ2-7; possible D gene TRBD1, 7 bases. Trimming left V 3 bases short and J 4 bases short, with 17 bases between. Germline V gene lookup returns CDR1 SGHRS and CDR2 YFSETQ. The CDR3 is 15 residues long. The CDR3 reads CASSSPAAGGYEQYF. CDR3 nucleotide sequence: TGCGCCAGCAGCTCGCCGGCGGCAGGGGGGTACGAGCAGTACTTC.

The rearrangement uses TRBV7-9 and TRBJ1-1; D is unclear. Germline lookup yields CDR1 SEHNR and CDR2 FQNEAQ (reference sequence). Trimming shortened V by 5 bases and J by 4 bases, and 11 bases separated the two germline ends. The CDR3 sequence is 13 residues long. The CDR3 loop is CASSKDRSTEAFF. CDR3 in DNA: TGTGCCAGCAGCAAAGACCGAAGCACTGAAGCTTTCTTT.

This chain links TRBV27 with TRBJ2-7, with 8 bases fitting TRBD2. Germline CDR1 MNHEY, CDR2 SMNVEV (reference sequence). V shed 5 bases, J shed 3 bases, and the junction held 12 bases outside the gene matches. This CDR3 has 16 residues. The CDR3 DNA reads TGTGCCAGCAGTCCAAGTACTAGCGGAGGGCACTACGAGCAGTACTTC. Translation gives CASSPSTSGGHYEQYF.

The J gene is TRBJ2-1, the V gene TRBV7-9; 9 nucleotides match TRBD1. V shed 4 bases, J shed 3 bases, and the junction held 10 bases outside the gene matches. Germline loops: CDR1 SEHNR, CDR2 FQNEAQ (reference sequence). The CDR3 loop spans 17 amino acids. CDR3 loop: CASSSGAGQGYYNEQFF. CDR3 DNA sequence: TGTGCCAGCAGCTCGGGCGCCGGACAGGGGTACTACAATGAGCAGTTCTTC.

The CDR3 loop reads CASSYSAGFEQPQHF. CDR3 DNA: TGTGCCAGCAGTTACTCTGCAGGGTTCGAGCAGCCCCAGCATTTT. The gene calls are TRBV6-5 and TRBJ1-5; D may be TRBD1 (5 bases). Germline V gives CDR1 MNHEY, CDR2 SVGAGI. The V end lost 0 bases, the J end lost 7 bases, and 13 bases lay between the germline ends. The CDR3 runs to 15 residues.

Details on this clone: Other DNA sequences in this sample translate to the same CDR3. The chain joins TRBV9 to TRBJ2-7; a weak D match, TRBD1 (6 bases). CDR3 length: 15 amino acids. Looked up from germline, CDR1 is SGDLS and CDR2 is YYNGEE. V lost 0 bases, J lost 4 bases, and 14 bases lay in between. The CDR3 DNA reads TGTGCCAGCAGCGTAGGGGCAGGGGTTTCTTACGAGCAGTACTTC. It specifies CASSVGAGVSYEQYF.

The J gene is TRBJ2-7, the V gene TRBV6-1, with TRBD1 identical over 9 bases. The J segment lost 6 bases and the V segment lost 7 bases, leaving 7 bases of the junction unmatched. This CDR3 comprises 13 residues. Germline V gives CDR1 MNHNS, CDR2 SASEGT. The CDR3 nucleotides read TGTGCCAGCAACCCAACAGGGGGCGGCGAGCAGTACTTC. This gives the protein CASNPTGGGEQYF.

The J gene is TRBJ1-2, the V gene TRBV5-6; D call uncertain. Germline CDR1 SGHDT, CDR2 YYEEEE. The CDR3 runs to 14 residues. The V end was cut by 2 bases, the J end by 3 bases, with 11 bases between. In DNA form, the CDR3 reads TGTGCCAGCAGCTTCGGCATCTCGGACTATGGCTACACCTTC. Its protein product is CASSFGISDYGYTF.

V and J are TRBV9 and TRBJ2-2; no clear D. The ends were cut back, 3 bases at V and 2 bases at J, with 5 bases in the middle. Germline lookup yields CDR1 SGDLS and CDR2 YYNGEE. CDR3 length equals 13 residues. The CDR3 loop is CASSARNTGELFF. CDR3 coding DNA: TGTGCCAGCAGCGCCCGTAACACCGGGGAGCTGTTTTTT.

Notes on this clone: Other DNA sequences of this sample code for an identical CDR3. This chain joins TRBV7-9 and TRBJ1-1; D is unresolved. V was shortened by 5 bases and J by 4 bases, with 8 bases between the two germline ends. Germline V lookup: CDR1 SEHNR, CDR2 FQNEAQ (reference sequence). The CDR3 is made up of 12 amino acids. The CDR3 loop reads CASSLGSTEAFF. CDR3 coding DNA: TGTGCCAGCAGCCTGGGGAGCACTGAAGCTTTCTTT.

In the case of this clone: This CDR3 is also generated by other DNA sequences in the sample. This chain connects TRBV9 to TRBJ2-1; D gene ambiguous. CDR1 is SGDLS, CDR2 YYNGEE, per germline. Trimming cost V 3 bases and J 8 bases, with 3 bases left between them. The CDR3 loop spans 10 amino acids. CDR3 sequence (DNA): TGTGCCAGCAGCGGAGATGAGCAGTTCTTC. Protein sequence: CASSGDEQFF.

CDR3 nucleotides: TGTGCCACCAGCAATCCTAGCGGCCCCTACGAGCAGTACTTC. Amino acids: CATSNPSGPYEQYF. The V and J genes are TRBV15 and TRBJ2-7; 7 bases match TRBD2. The J segment lost 2 bases and the V segment lost 4 bases, leaving 5 bases of the junction unmatched. The CDR3 loop spans 14 amino acids. Per the germline V gene, CDR1 is LNHNV and CDR2 is YYDKDF (reference sequence).

The chain links TRBV5-6 to TRBJ2-7; possibly TRBD2 for D (5 bases). Germline CDR1 and CDR2: SGHDT and YYEEEE. The CDR3 consists of 14 residues. V lost 4 bases, J lost 4 bases, and 15 bases lay in between. In DNA form, the CDR3 reads TGTGCCAGCAGCCCAACGACTACCGTGTACGAGCAGTACTTC. It translates to CASSPTTTVYEQYF.

V is TRBV5-1 and J is TRBJ2-1; 10 bases fit TRBD2. Trimming removed 6 bases from V and 7 bases from J; junction bases left unmatched: 16. Germline V gene sequence: CDR1 SGHRS, CDR2 YFSETQ. The CDR3 is made up of 17 amino acids. The chain's CDR3 is CASMPSNHGLADNEQFF. In DNA, the CDR3 is TGCGCCAGCATGCCAAGTAATCACGGACTAGCGGATAATGAGCAGTTCTTC.

The chain links TRBV9 to TRBJ1-1; TRBD1 aligns across 7 bases. J gave up 2 bases and V 4 bases, and 5 bases lay outside the gene matches. This CDR3 has 14 amino acids. Germline V gene lookup returns CDR1 SGDLS and CDR2 YYNGEE. As DNA, the CDR3 is TGTGCCAGCAGCTACTGGGACAGAAACACTGAAGCTTTCTTT. As protein: CASSYWDRNTEAFF.

The rearrangement links TRBV11-2 to TRBJ2-7, with D possibly being TRBD2 (6 bases). Trimming took 8 bases from V and 2 from J, leaving 16 bases between them. Germline loops: CDR1 SGHAT, CDR2 FQNNGV. The CDR3 consists of 14 residues. CDR3 protein: CASRREGVPYEQYF. The DNA of the CDR3 is TGTGCCAGCCGGAGGGAAGGGGTTCCCTACGAGCAGTACTTC.

The chain combines TRBV29-1 with TRBJ2-2, with D unresolved. CDR1 is SQVTM, CDR2 ANQGSEA, per germline. V was cut by 4 bases and J by 1 base, with 16 bases left in between. The CDR3 sequence is 16 residues long. CDR3 coding DNA: TGCAGCGTTGTAGATCCAGGAGCGAAGAACACCGGGGAGCTGTTTTTT. This gives the protein CSVVDPGAKNTGELFF.

This chain connects TRBV27 to TRBJ2-7; the D gene could be TRBD1 or TRBD2 (5 bases each). CDR1 is MNHEY, CDR2 SMNVEV, per germline (reference sequence). V dropped 3 bases and J dropped 1 base, with 28 bases sitting between them. The CDR3 contains 20 residues. CDR3 residues: CASSLSTPTFPRGRSYEQYF. The CDR3 nucleotides read TGTGCCAGCAGTTTGTCAACTCCAACATTTCCGAGGGGTCGATCCTACGAGCAGTACTTC.

The CDR3 reads CASSLGVGSSYNEQFF. CDR3 sequence (DNA): TGCGCCAGCAGCTTGGGGGTGGGGAGCTCCTACAATGAGCAGTTCTTC. This rearrangement joins TRBV5-1 to TRBJ2-1; the D gene is possibly TRBD2 (5 bases). The CDR3 contains 16 residues. Trimming stripped 0 bases from V and 0 bases from J, with 10 bases between. The germline V gene has CDR1 SGHRS and CDR2 YFSETQ. Full variable domain (remainder filled in from reference TRBV5-1 and TRBJ2-1): KAGVTQTPRYLIKTRGQQVTLSCSPISGHRSVSWYQQTPGQGLQFLFEYFSETQRNKGNFPGRFSGRQFSNSRSEMNVSTLELGDSALYLCASSLGVGSSYNEQFFGPGTRLTVL.

Note on this clone: At the DNA level, this CDR3 is encoded by other sequences in the same sample as well. The chain is built from TRBV9 and TRBJ2-7; 9 positions match TRBD2. There are 14 residues in the CDR3. V was clipped by 0 bases and J by 4 bases; unmatched bases: 2. Germline CDR1 reads SGDLS; CDR2 reads YYNGEE. The CDR3 is CASSVGGLAYEQYF. The CDR3 region has the DNA TGTGCCAGCAGCGTAGGTGGACTAGCGTACGAGCAGTACTTC.

Here the CDR3 reads CASSFYYEQYF. The DNA of the CDR3 is TGTGCCAGCAGCTTCTACTACGAGCAGTACTTC. The V gene is TRBV5-4, the J gene TRBJ2-7; D gene unclear. Per the germline V gene, CDR1 is SGHNT and CDR2 is YYREEE (reference sequence). V gave up 2 bases and J gave up 3 bases, with 3 bases separating them. The CDR3 is 11 amino acids.